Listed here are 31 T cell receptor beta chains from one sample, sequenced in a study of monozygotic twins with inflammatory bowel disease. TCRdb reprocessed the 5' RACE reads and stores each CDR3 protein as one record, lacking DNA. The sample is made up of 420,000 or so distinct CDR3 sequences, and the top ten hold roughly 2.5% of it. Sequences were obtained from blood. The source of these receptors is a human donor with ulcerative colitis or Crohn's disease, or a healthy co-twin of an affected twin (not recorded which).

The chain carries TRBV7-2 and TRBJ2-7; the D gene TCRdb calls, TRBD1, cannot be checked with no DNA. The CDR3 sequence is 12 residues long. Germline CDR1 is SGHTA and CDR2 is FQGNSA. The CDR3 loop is CASSLGTNEQYF.

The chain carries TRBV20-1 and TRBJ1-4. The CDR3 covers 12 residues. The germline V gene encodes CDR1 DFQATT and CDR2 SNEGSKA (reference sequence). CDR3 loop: CSARGNNEKLFF.

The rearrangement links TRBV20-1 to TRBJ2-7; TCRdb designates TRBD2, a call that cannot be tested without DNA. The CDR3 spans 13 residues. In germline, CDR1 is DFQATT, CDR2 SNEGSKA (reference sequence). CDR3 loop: CSATSGGAYEQYF.

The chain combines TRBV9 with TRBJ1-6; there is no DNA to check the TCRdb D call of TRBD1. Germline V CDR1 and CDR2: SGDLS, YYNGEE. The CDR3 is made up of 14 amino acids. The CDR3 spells CASSVQGANSPLHF.

CDR3 sequence reads: CASSFTRRGRDQETQYF. This sequence joins TRBV5-1 and TRBJ2-5; TCRdb's D call, TRBD1, is unchecked because there is no DNA. The CDR3 is made up of 17 amino acids. Germline V CDR1 and CDR2: SGHRS, YFSETQ.

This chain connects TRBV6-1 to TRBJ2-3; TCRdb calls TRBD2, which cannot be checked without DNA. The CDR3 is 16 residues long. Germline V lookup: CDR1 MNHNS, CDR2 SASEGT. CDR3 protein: CASSLSGTSEADTQYF.

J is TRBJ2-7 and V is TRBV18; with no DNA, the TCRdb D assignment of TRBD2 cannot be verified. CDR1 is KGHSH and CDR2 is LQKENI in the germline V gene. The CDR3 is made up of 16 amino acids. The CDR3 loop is CASSPSGPAGIYEQYF.

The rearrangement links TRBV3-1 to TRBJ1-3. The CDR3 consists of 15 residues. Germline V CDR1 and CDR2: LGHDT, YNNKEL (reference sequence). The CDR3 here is CASSQEMVSGNTIYF.

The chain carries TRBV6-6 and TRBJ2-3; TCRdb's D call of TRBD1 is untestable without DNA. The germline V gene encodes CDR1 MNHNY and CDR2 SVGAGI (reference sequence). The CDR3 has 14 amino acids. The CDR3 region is CASSPGSRVDTQYF.

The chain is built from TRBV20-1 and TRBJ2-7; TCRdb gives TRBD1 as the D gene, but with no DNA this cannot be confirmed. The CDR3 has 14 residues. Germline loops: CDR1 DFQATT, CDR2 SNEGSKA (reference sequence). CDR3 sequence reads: CSARTGQGASEQYF.

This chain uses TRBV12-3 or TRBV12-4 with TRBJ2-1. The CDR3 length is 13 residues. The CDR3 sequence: CASSFSRYNEQFF.

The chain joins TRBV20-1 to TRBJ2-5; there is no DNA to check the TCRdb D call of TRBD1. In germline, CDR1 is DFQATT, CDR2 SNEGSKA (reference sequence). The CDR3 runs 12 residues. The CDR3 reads CSAREGRETQYF.

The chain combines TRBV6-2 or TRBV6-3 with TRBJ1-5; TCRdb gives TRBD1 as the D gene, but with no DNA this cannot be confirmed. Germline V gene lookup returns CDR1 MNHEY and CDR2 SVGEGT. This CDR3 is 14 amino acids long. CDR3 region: CASSSPPGTQPQHF.

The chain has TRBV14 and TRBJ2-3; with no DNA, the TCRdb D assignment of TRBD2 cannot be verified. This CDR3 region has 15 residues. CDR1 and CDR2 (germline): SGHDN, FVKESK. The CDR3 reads CASSPGTILTDTQYF.

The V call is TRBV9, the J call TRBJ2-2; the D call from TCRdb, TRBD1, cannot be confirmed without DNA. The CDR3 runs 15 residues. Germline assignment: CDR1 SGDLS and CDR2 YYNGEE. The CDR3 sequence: CASSAGGYNTGELFF.

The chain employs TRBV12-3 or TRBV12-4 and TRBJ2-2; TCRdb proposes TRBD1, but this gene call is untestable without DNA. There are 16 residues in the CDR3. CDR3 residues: CASSTYRGPNTGELFF.

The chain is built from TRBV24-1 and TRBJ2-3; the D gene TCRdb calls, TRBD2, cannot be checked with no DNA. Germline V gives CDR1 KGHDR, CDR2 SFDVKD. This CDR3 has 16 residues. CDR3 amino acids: CATSDSSGRATDTQYF.

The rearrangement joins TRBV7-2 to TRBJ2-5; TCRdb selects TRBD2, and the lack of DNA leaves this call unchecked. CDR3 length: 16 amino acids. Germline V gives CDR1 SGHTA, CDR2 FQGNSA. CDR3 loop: CASSLRGARKPETQYF.

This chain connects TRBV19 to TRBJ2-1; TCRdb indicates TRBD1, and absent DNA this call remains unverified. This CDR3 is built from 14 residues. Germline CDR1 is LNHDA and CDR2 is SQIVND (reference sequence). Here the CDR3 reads CASSNPLRSAEQFF.

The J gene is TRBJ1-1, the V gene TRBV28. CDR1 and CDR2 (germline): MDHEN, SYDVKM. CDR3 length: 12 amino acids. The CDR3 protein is CASSPTTTEAFF.

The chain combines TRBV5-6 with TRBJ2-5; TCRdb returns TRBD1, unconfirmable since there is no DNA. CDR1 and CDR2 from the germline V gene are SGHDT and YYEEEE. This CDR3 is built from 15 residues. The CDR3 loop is CASSFPDRVQETQYF.

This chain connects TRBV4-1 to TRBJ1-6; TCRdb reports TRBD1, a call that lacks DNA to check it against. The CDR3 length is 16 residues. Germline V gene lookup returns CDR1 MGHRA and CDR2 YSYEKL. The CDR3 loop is CASSQETGGSNSPLHF.

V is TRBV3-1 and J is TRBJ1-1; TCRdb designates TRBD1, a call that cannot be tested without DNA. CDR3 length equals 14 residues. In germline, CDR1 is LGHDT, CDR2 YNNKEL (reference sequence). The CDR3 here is CASSPGTFNTEAFF.

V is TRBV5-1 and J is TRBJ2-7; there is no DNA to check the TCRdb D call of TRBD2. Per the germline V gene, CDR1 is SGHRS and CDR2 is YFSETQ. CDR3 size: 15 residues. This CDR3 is CASSPLAGGSHEQYF.

The CDR3: CASSPIRAGTYNEQFF. The V and J genes are TRBV7-2 and TRBJ2-1; lacking DNA, the TRBD1 call made by TCRdb goes unchecked. CDR3 length: 16 amino acids. Germline V lookup: CDR1 SGHTA, CDR2 FQGNSA.

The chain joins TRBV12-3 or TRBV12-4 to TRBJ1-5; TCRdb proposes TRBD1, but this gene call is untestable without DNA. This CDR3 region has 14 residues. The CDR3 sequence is CASTIDRNNQPQHF.

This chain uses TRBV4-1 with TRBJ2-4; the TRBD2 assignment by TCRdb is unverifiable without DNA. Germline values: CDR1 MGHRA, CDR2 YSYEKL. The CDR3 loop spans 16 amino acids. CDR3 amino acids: CASSHLDLAAKNIQYF.

The CDR3: CASSVAQGNNYGYTF. The J gene is TRBJ1-2, the V gene TRBV9; TCRdb's assignment of TRBD1 cannot be checked, as there is no DNA. This CDR3 is built from 15 residues. The germline V gene encodes CDR1 SGDLS and CDR2 YYNGEE.

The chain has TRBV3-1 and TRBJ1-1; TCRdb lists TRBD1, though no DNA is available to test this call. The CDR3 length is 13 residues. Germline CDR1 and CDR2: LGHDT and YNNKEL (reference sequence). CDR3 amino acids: CASSRRGQDEAFF.

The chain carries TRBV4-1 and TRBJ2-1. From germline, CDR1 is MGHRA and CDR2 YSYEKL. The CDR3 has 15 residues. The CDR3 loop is CASSQVGSGNNEQFF.

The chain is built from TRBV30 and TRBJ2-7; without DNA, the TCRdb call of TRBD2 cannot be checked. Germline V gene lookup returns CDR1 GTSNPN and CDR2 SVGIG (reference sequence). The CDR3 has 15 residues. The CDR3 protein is CAWRAGGPEPYEQYF.